This T cell receptor (beta chain) is from a study of CD4 and CD8 cells across lung adenocarcinoma regions. From the PCR reads, TCRdb called clonotypes with MiXCR, one entry per CDR3 protein. The data contain about 17,000 distinct CDR3 sequences, 46% of them singletons. V lost 11 bases and J lost 14, with 32 bases in between. Looked up from germline, CDR1 is ENHRY and CDR2 is SYGVKD. The CDR3 consists of 15 residues. The patients had localized lung adenocarcinoma, a non-small cell subtype. The sequenced material came from CD4+ T cells from the margin of a lung tumor. The receptor's source is a male donor with lung adenocarcinoma. The CD4 and CD8 labels of this study may be unreliable. The chain is built from TRBV10-3 and TRBJ2-3; D is uncertain. CDR3 DNA sequence: TGTGCCCTGAGCCTCCAGGCTGTGAGTCCAGATGCGCTGTATTTT. It codes for CALSLQAVSPDALYF.